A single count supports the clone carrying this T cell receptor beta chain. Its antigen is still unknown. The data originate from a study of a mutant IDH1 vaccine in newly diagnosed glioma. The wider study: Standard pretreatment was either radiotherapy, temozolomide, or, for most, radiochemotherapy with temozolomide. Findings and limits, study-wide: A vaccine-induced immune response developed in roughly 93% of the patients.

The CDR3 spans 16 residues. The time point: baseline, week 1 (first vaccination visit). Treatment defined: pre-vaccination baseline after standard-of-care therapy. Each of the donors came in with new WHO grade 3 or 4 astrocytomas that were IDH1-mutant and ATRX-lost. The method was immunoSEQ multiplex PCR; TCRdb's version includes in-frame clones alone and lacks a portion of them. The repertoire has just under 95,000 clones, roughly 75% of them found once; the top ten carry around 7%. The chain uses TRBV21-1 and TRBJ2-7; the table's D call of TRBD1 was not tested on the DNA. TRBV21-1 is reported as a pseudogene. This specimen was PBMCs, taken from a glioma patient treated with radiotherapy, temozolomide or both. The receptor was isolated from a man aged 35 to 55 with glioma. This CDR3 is CASSIRDRGHTYEQYF. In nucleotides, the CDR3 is TGTGCCAGCAGCATACGGGACAGGGGGCATACCTACGAGCAGTACTTC.